One and the same sample provided the 6 T cell receptor beta chains below, sequenced in a study of T cells after yellow fever vaccination. TCRdb independently ran MiXCR on the 5' RACE reads; one entry per CDR3 protein. The table shows about 580,000 distinct CDR3 sequences, with about a sixth occurring only once. The material sequenced was PBMCs, taken around 5 days after the first yellow fever vaccination. These receptors came from a man aged 18 to 35 who received the YFV17D yellow fever vaccine.

This clonotype was counted a few times. This chain joins TRBV5-1 and TRBJ2-7; 8 bases fit TRBD1. CDR1 and CDR2 (germline): SGHRS, YFSETQ. This CDR3 has 14 residues. J was trimmed by 4 bases and V by 3 bases; bases with no gene match: 6. The chain's CDR3 is CASSSRTGRYEQYF. CDR3 bases: TGCGCCAGCAGCTCTAGGACAGGGAGGTACGAGCAGTACTTC. Filled out from reference TRBV5-1 and TRBJ2-7, the complete variable domain reads KAGVTQTPRYLIKTRGQQVTLSCSPISGHRSVSWYQQTPGQGLQFLFEYFSETQRNKGNFPGRFSGRQFSNSRSEMNVSTLELGDSALYLCASSSRTGRYEQYFGPGTRLTVT.

The CDR3 bases are TGTGCCAGCAGTGAAGCGGGTGCCCGGGTGCGGCCCCTCCACTTT. Translation gives CASSEAGARVRPLHF. The chain carries TRBV6-1 and TRBJ1-6; D is uncertain. This CDR3 spans 15 amino acids. Germline V gene sequence: CDR1 MNHNS, CDR2 SASEGT. Trimming removed 0 bases at V and 13 bases at J, with 16 bases between.

The chain has TRBV2 and TRBJ1-5; TRBD1 matches at 8 bases. Germline V gene lookup returns CDR1 SNHLY and CDR2 FYNNEI. V shed 3 bases and J 6 bases; nucleotides not matched to a gene: 16. This CDR3 comprises 18 residues. The CDR3 spells CASSDSTPGGGMRQPQHF. The DNA of the CDR3 is TGTGCCAGCAGTGATTCCACACCAGGGGGCGGGATGCGTCAGCCCCAGCATTTT.

This clonotype was detected a few times. The chain employs TRBV7-2 and TRBJ2-1; D unresolved. The ends were cut back, 1 base at V and 3 bases at J, with 7 bases in the middle. This CDR3 has 14 amino acids. The V gene's germline CDR1 is SGHTA and CDR2 FQGNSA. CDR3 residues: CASSLERVYNEQFF. The CDR3 nucleotides read TGTGCCAGCAGCTTAGAAAGGGTCTACAATGAGCAGTTCTTC.

The rearrangement uses TRBV6-1 and TRBJ1-5; D is perhaps TRBD1 (5 bases). CDR1 MNHNS and CDR2 SASEGT come from the germline V gene. Trimming removed 5 bases from V and 2 bases from J, with 13 bases in between. This CDR3 contains 15 residues. The CDR3 coding sequence is TGTGCCAGCAGTAGGGCGGGGGTTGGCAATCAGCCCCAGCATTTT. Its protein product is CASSRAGVGNQPQHF.

The chain recombines TRBV9 with TRBJ2-1; the match to TRBD2 covers 7 bases. CDR1 is SGDLS and CDR2 is YYNGEE in the germline V gene. J was trimmed by 4 bases and V by 3 bases; bases with no gene match: 7. The CDR3 covers 15 residues. CDR3 residues: CASSAAGTTYNEQFF. The CDR3 DNA sequence: TGTGCCAGCAGCGCTGCCGGGACTACATACAATGAGCAGTTCTTC.